The next 10 T cell receptor beta chains were all read from a single sample in a study of T-cell memory formation after mild COVID-19. Using its own MiXCR run on the 5' RACE reads, TCRdb lists one record per CDR3 protein. The sample lists 150,000 to 200,000 distinct CDR3 sequences, more than 14% occurring once. Sequenced material: PBMCs or a T cell subset sorted from them (not recorded which). These receptors came from an adult woman who had mild COVID-19 (a few samples of this study predate the infection). Cell type and time point are not known.

The chain joins TRBV4-3 to TRBJ1-1; the D gene is possibly TRBD1 (5 bases). Trimming removed 1 base from V and 7 bases from J, with 16 bases in between. This CDR3 has 15 amino acids. Germline-derived CDR1 and CDR2 are LGHNA and YSLEER. This CDR3 is CASSQGAAGRDEAFF. As DNA, the CDR3 is TGCGCCAGCAGCCAAGGTGCGGCAGGGAGGGATGAAGCTTTCTTT.

The chain recombines TRBV4-1 with TRBJ1-5; D uncertain. Per germline, CDR1 MGHRA and CDR2 YSYEKL. The V gene lost 0 bases and the J gene lost 4 bases, with 7 bases spanning the gap. The CDR3 length is 14 residues. The CDR3 spells CASSQDNGNQPQHF. CDR3 nucleotides: TGCGCCAGCAGCCAAGATAACGGGAATCAGCCCCAGCATTTT.

The V and J genes are TRBV5-1 and TRBJ2-1; TRBD2 agrees at 10 bases. Germline trimming cut 0 bases from V and 6 bases from J; bases unmatched to any gene: 3. CDR1 SGHRS and CDR2 YFSETQ come from the germline V gene. This CDR3 contains 15 residues. The CDR3 coding sequence is TGCGCCAGCAGCTTGGCTAGCGGGGGTGGCAATGAGCAGTTCTTC. This encodes CASSLASGGGNEQFF.

V and J are TRBV15 and TRBJ2-1; 7 bases fit TRBD1. CDR1 is LNHNV, CDR2 YYDKDF, per germline (reference sequence). The CDR3 runs 16 residues. With V trimmed by 1 base and J by 4 bases, 7 bases remained unmatched. CDR3 residues: CATSRGTGQGYNEQFF. CDR3 sequence (DNA): TGTGCCACCAGCAGAGGGACAGGACAAGGGTACAATGAGCAGTTCTTC.

The chain uses TRBV3-1 and TRBJ2-3, with 11 positions matching TRBD2. Germline V gives CDR1 LGHDT, CDR2 YNNKEL (reference sequence). The length of the CDR3 is 18 residues. V lost 1 base and J lost 3; bases outside the gene matches: 9. This chain's CDR3 is CASSQGLTSGRGTDTQYF. The CDR3 coding sequence is TGTGCCAGCAGCCAAGGCCTAACTAGCGGGAGAGGTACAGATACGCAGTATTTT.

This clonotype turned up a few times. One junction end does not reproduce the germline sequence, and a read error may be involved. V is TRBV29-1 and J is TRBJ2-5; D not certain. Germline assignment: CDR1 SQVTM and CDR2 ANQGSEA. The CDR3 loop spans 12 amino acids. DNA for the CDR3: TGCAGCGCCCTAGGGAACCACGAGACCCAGTACTTC. Its translation: CSALGNHETQYF.

This chain connects TRBV12-3 or TRBV12-4 to TRBJ1-2, with D hard to call. The CDR3 is 13 residues long. V lost 3 bases, J lost 4 bases, and 9 bases lay in between. CDR3 DNA sequence: TGTGCCAGCAGTTTTCCACAGCTCTATGGCTACACCTTC. Protein: CASSFPQLYGYTF.

This clonotype appeared a few times. The V and J genes are TRBV5-5 and TRBJ1-1; TRBD1 agrees at 9 bases. Germline V lookup: CDR1 SGHKS, CDR2 YYEKEE (reference sequence). The CDR3 totals 15 residues. With 0 bases clipped from V and 4 bases from J, the junction kept 4 bases outside the gene matches. The CDR3 reads CASSLGDRGGTEAFF. The CDR3 DNA sequence: TGTGCCAGCAGCTTGGGCGACAGGGGGGGCACTGAAGCTTTCTTT.

The sample holds a few counts of this clonotype. V is TRBV7-6 and J is TRBJ2-7; 7 bases fit TRBD1. The V segment lost 5 bases and the J segment 7 bases; nucleotides outside the gene matches: 11. CDR1 and CDR2 from the germline V gene are SGHVS and FNYEAQ. CDR3 length: 14 residues. CDR3: CASSLPGQIGEQYF. In nucleotides, the CDR3 is TGTGCCAGCAGCCTGCCGGGACAGATAGGGGAGCAGTACTTC.

The chain uses TRBV24-1 and TRBJ2-1; 8 bases match TRBD1. The germline V gene has CDR1 KGHDR and CDR2 SFDVKD. The CDR3 covers 15 residues. Germline trimming cut 6 bases from V and 9 bases from J; bases unmatched to any gene: 12. The CDR3 spells CATSFSGTGLSEQFF. The CDR3 nucleotides read TGTGCCACCAGTTTTTCCGGGACAGGTTTGAGTGAGCAGTTCTTC.